A selection of T cell receptor beta chains follows, all from one sample in a study of shared clonotypes between healthy human individuals. Produced via immunoSEQ multiplex PCR; TCRdb's table is partial and in-frame only. The data hold roughly 570,000 clones, with roughly 98% observed a single time. The sample taken for sequencing was naive CD8+ T cells sorted from blood. The receptor source for this set is a man aged 30-40 years in good health. The CDR3 runs from the conserved cysteine through the conserved F or W.

>TRBV2|TRBJ2-7
CASSPGDRSYEQYF
>TRBV27|TRBJ2-7
CASSLVEASRGEQYF
>TRBV9|TRBJ2-1
CASSGDRVSYNEQFF
>TRBV19|TRBJ1-1
CASSPGPGANTEAFF
>TRBV27|TRBJ2-7
CASSLLAGTYEQYF
>TRBV13|TRBJ2-5
CASSSRRGFMETQYF
>TRBV6-5|TRBJ2-7
CASSPGTPSYEQYF
>TRBV5-1|TRBJ1-2
CASSPGEGYPYGYTF
>TRBV18|TRBJ2-1
CASSLGEYNEQFF
>TRBV7-9|TRBJ1-1
CASYGGVNTEAFF
>TRBV11-2|TRBJ2-3
CASSLELAGRDTQYF
>TRBV11-2|TRBJ2-7
CASSLAGSPPYEQYF
>TRBV29-1|TRBJ2-7
CSVVGAAGEQYF
>TRBV7-8|TRBJ2-5
CASSRGPVIGETQYF
>TRBV7-9|TRBJ2-1
CASSSQTRSYNEQFF
>TRBV10-3|TRBJ2-7
CAISHQDSSYEQYF
>TRBV7-9|TRBJ2-7
CASDQGQGAEQYF
>TRBV4-1|TRBJ2-7
CASSQEGVSGYEQYF
>TRBV19|TRBJ2-2
CASSIALAAVGELFF
>TRBV6-1|TRBJ2-3
CASSEGLWTDTQYF
>TRBV7-9|TRBJ1-2
CASSQSHRDTNIYGYTF
>TRBV7-9|TRBJ2-2
CASSFARQADGELFF
>TRBV30|TRBJ1-1
CAWGTGVGTEAFF
>TRBV6-5|TRBJ2-5
CASRPRDRVSQYF
>TRBV5-1|TRBJ2-7
CASSTSGTGGYEQYF
>TRBV7-6|TRBJ2-5
CASSLAAQEETQYF
>TRBV28|TRBJ2-1
CASSEGTVEQFF
>TRBV27|TRBJ1-2
CASSPGANYGYTF
>TRBV7-2|TRBJ2-1
CASSVALRGHNEQFF
>TRBV27|TRBJ2-3
CASSFAGGVKSQYF
>TRBV27|TRBJ2-7
CASSSFAGLSSYEQYF
>TRBV4-2|TRBJ2-3
CASSQDPSGSVDTQYF
>TRBV7-3|TRBJ2-7
CASSPAGGGDYEQYF
>TRBV11-2|TRBJ2-1
CASSHIGRASGSHNEQFF
>TRBV5-6|TRBJ2-1
CASSLWGSYNEQFF
>TRBV7-2|TRBJ1-1
CASSVPWTEENTEAFF
>TRBV12-2|TRBJ1-5
CASRLVGYGNQPQHF
>TRBV7-8|TRBJ2-7
CASRGEANYEQYF
>TRBV27|TRBJ2-3
CASSLRITRVHADTQYF
>TRBV27|TRBJ2-7
CATMRGGPSGTHEQYF
>TRBV6-5|TRBJ1-5
CASSSIDSNQPQHF